These 5 T cell receptor beta chains originate from one sample sequenced in a study of CD8+ T cells in alopecia areata. Reverse transcription of extracted RNA yielded cDNA, which provided the sequencing template. TCRdb keeps only in-frame clones here, not all; method: immunoSEQ multiplex PCR. Of over 150,000 clones listed, more than 50% were seen once; the top ten hold under 5%. Sequencing input: CD8+ T cells sorted from blood. These receptor sequences come from a human donor in good health.

The chain has TRBV25-1 and TRBJ2-7, with 8 bases matching TRBD1. The CDR3 has 14 residues. The V gene's germline CDR1 is MGHDK and CDR2 SYGVNS. V lost 10 bases and J lost 3; bases outside the gene matches: 11. CDR3 coding DNA: TGTGCCACCGAAGGGACAGGTTCCTTCTACGAGCAGTACTTC. This translates into CATEGTGSFYEQYF.

The chain has TRBV6-5 and TRBJ1-1; maybe TRBD1 (6 bases). Germline CDR1 reads MNHEY; CDR2 reads SVGAGI. CDR3 length: 14 residues. Trimming stripped 6 bases from V and 4 bases from J, with 15 bases between. The CDR3 DNA follows: TGTGCCAGCAGGTACGGAACAGGGCCCACTGAAGCTTTCTTT. Amino acids: CASRYGTGPTEAFF.

The rearrangement links TRBV7-9 to TRBJ1-2, with no clear D. V lost 1 base to trimming and J lost 3 bases, with 9 bases between them. This CDR3 has 14 residues. Germline CDR1 is SEHNR and CDR2 is FQNEAQ (reference sequence). The CDR3 sequence is CASSLDGSHYGYTF. CDR3 nucleotide sequence: TGTGCCAGCAGCTTAGACGGCTCCCACTATGGCTACACCTTC.

This clone was found a few times. V is TRBV5-6 and J is TRBJ2-1; 7 bases align to TRBD1. J was trimmed by 2 bases and V by 5 bases; bases with no gene match: 13. Germline V gene data show CDR1 as SGHDT and CDR2 as YYEEEE. CDR3 size: 17 residues. CDR3 sequence: CASSYEQGILTYNEQFF. CDR3 bases: TGTGCCAGCAGTTACGAACAGGGGATACTAACCTACAATGAGCAGTTCTTC.

The V gene is TRBV5-4, the J gene TRBJ1-2, with 7 positions matching TRBD1. Trimming at V came to 4 bases and at J to 10 bases, leaving 7 bases not matched to a gene. This CDR3 spans 12 amino acids. Per germline, CDR1 SGHNT and CDR2 YYREEE (reference sequence). The CDR3 region is CASSLTGAYYTF. The CDR3 DNA is TGTGCCAGCAGCCTTACAGGGGCCTACTACACCTTC. The variable domain in full, completed from reference TRBV5-4 and TRBJ1-2, reads ETGVTQSPTHLIKTRGQQVTLRCSSQSGHNTVSWYQQALGQGPQFIFQYYREEENGRGNFPPRFSGLQFPNYSSELNVNALELDDSALYLCASSLTGAYYTFGSGTRLTVV.